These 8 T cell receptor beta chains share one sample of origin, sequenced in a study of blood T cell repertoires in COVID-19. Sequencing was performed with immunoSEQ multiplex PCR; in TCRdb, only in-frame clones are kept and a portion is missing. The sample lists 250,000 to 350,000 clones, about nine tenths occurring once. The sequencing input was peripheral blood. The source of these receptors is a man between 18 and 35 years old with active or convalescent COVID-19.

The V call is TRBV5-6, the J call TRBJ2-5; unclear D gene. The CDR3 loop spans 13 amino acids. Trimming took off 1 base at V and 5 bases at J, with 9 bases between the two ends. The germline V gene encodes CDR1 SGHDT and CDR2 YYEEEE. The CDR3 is CASSLFRSETQYF. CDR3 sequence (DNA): TGTGCCAGCAGCTTGTTCAGGTCGGAGACCCAGTACTTC.

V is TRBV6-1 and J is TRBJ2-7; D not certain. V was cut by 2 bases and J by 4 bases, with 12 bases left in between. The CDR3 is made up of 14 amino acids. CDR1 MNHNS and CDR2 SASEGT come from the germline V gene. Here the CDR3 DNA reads TGTGCCAGCAGTGAACCTAGTAGCCTTTACGAGCAGTACTTC. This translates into CASSEPSSLYEQYF.

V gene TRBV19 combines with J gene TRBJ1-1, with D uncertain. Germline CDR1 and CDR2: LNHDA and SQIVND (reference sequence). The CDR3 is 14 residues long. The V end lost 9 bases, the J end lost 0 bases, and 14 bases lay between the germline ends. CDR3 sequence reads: CASQIASVNTEAFF. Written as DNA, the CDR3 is TGTGCCAGCCAAATTGCATCGGTGAACACTGAAGCTTTCTTT.

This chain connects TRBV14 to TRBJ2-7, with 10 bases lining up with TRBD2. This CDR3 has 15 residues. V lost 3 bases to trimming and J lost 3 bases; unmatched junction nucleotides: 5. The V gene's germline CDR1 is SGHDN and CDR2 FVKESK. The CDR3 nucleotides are TGTGCCAGCAGCCAGGCTAGCGGGAGTAACTACGAGCAGTACTTC. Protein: CASSQASGSNYEQYF.

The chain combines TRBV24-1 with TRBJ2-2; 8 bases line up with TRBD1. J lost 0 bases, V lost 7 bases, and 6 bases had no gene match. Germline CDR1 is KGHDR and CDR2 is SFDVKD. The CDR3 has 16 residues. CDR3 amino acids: CATSLTGVANTGELFF. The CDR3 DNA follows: TGTGCCACCAGCCTGACAGGGGTGGCGAACACCGGGGAGCTGTTTTTT.

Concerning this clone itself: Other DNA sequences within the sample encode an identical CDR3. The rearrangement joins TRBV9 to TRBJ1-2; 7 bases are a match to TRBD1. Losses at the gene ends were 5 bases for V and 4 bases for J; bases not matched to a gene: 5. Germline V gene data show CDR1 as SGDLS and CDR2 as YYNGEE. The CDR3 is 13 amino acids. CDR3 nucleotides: TGTGCCAGCAGTCTCAGGGGGACCTATGGCTACACCTTC. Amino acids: CASSLRGTYGYTF.

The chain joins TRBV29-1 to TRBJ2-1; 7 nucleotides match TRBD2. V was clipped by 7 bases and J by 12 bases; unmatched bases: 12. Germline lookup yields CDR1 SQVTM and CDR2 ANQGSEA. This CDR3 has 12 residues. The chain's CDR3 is CSAERGEGRQFF. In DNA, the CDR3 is TGCAGCGCTGAGCGGGGAGAAGGTCGGCAGTTCTTC.

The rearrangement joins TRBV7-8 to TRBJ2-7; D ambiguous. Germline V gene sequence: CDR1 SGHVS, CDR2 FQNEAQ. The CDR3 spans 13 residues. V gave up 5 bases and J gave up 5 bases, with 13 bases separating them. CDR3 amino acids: CASSETTLDEQYF. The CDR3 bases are TGTGCCAGCAGCGAGACCACCCTAGACGAGCAGTACTTC.